The 9 T cell receptor beta chains listed next were all sequenced from one sample in a study of sequential checkpoint blockade in melanoma. Treatment defined: randomized to nivolumab then ipilimumab (arm A) or the reverse (arm B). Some clones are missing from TCRdb's copy, which holds only in-frame ones; the method was immunoSEQ multiplex PCR. The sample carries fewer than 11,000 clones, 55% to 85% recorded once. The input for sequencing was CD8+ T cells sorted from blood (inferred from file names), taken from a patient given nivolumab and ipilimumab in sequence. These receptors came from a human donor with melanoma.

The chain carries TRBV4-3 and TRBJ2-1; no reliable D call. Trimming cost V 0 bases and J 5 bases, with 5 bases left between them. Germline-derived CDR1 and CDR2 are LGHNA and YSLEER. The CDR3 is made up of 13 amino acids. Written as DNA, the CDR3 is TGCGCCAGCAGCCAAGATCCGGACAATGAGCAGTTCTTC. Its translation is CASSQDPDNEQFF.

The chain combines TRBV19 with TRBJ1-1, with D maybe TRBD1 (6 bases). V was shortened by 5 bases and J by 4 bases, with 14 bases between the two germline ends. The germline V gene has CDR1 LNHDA and CDR2 SQIVND (reference sequence). This CDR3 comprises 14 residues. CDR3 DNA: TGTGCCAGTAGTGTCCCCAGGGGTACCACTGAAGCTTTCTTT. This translates into CASSVPRGTTEAFF.

This clone has only a few counts. The V gene is TRBV9, the J gene TRBJ1-5, with 7 bases that match TRBD1. The CDR3 loop spans 15 amino acids. Trimming took 3 bases from V and 0 from J; bases not matched to a gene: 3. Germline assignment: CDR1 SGDLS and CDR2 YYNGEE. This CDR3 is CASSATGFSNQPQHF. The CDR3 DNA is TGTGCCAGCAGCGCGACAGGGTTTAGCAATCAGCCCCAGCATTTT.

The V and J genes are TRBV4-1 and TRBJ2-7, with TRBD2 as a possible D gene (5 bases). The CDR3 spans 16 residues. CDR1 is MGHRA, CDR2 YSYEKL, per germline. Trimming shortened V by 0 bases and J by 1 base, and 13 bases separated the two germline ends. This CDR3 reads CASSQEPVEGSYEQYF. DNA for the CDR3: TGCGCCAGCAGCCAAGAACCGGTCGAGGGATCCTACGAGCAGTACTTC.

The rearrangement links TRBV15 to TRBJ2-3, with 8 bases aligning to TRBD2. The junction had 2 bases not matched to a gene; V was cut back by 1 base and J by 5 bases. This CDR3 has 14 amino acids. The germline CDR1 and CDR2 sequences are LNHNV and YYDKDF (reference sequence). The CDR3 DNA follows: TGTGCCACCAGCAGAGCGGGGGGGCGAGATACGCAGTATTTT. Translating it yields CATSRAGGRDTQYF.

The gene calls are TRBV6-7 and TRBJ1-4; a possible D gene is TRBD1 (5 bases). TRBV6-7 is an ORF for which the function is uncertain. The CDR3 length is 15 residues. Trimming took off 0 bases at V and 0 bases at J, with 5 bases between the two ends. The DNA for the CDR3 is TGTGCCAGCAGTTACTCGACAGCAACTAATGAAAAACTGTTTTTT. Encoded protein: CASSYSTATNEKLFF.

This rearrangement joins TRBV30 to TRBJ2-7; 8 bases map to TRBD1. Per germline, CDR1 GTSNPN and CDR2 SVGIG (reference sequence). V dropped 2 bases and J dropped 5; count of bases not matched to a gene: 8. This CDR3 is 14 amino acids long. The CDR3 region is CAWSRDRPLDEQYF. CDR3 nucleotides: TGTGCCTGGAGTCGGGACAGGCCTTTGGACGAGCAGTACTTC.

The chain has TRBV4-1 and TRBJ2-1; 9 bases fit TRBD2. Per germline, CDR1 MGHRA and CDR2 YSYEKL. The length of the CDR3 is 16 residues. The ends lost 1 base at V and 4 bases at J; junction bases unmatched: 5. The DNA for the CDR3 is TGCGCCAGCAGCCAAGGGGTAGCGGGAGAGTACAATGAGCAGTTCTTC. It specifies CASSQGVAGEYNEQFF.

This clone showed up just once. The genes are TRBV5-6 and TRBJ2-7; TRBD1 aligns across 10 bases. Trimming removed 1 base from V and 5 bases from J; junction bases left unmatched: 12. Germline-derived CDR1 and CDR2 are SGHDT and YYEEEE. This CDR3 contains 17 residues. The CDR3 DNA follows: TGTGCCAGCAGCTTGAGCGCCGGGACAGGGGACGAAAACGAGCAGTACTTC. Translation gives CASSLSAGTGDENEQYF. The complete variable domain, with remaining parts taken from reference TRBV5-6 and TRBJ2-7, reads DAGVTQSPTHLIKTRGQQVTLRCSPKSGHDTVSWYQQALGQGPQFIFQYYEEEERQRGNFPDRFSGHQFPNYSSELNVNALLLGDSALYLCASSLSAGTGDENEQYFGPGTRLTVT.